The 26 T cell receptor beta chains below all came from one sample that was sequenced in a study of regulatory T cells in long-lasting Graves disease. The time point is: newly diagnosed GD, antithyroid drugs for less than 3 months. Researchers made the TCR library from RNA that was extracted from PBMCs. Assembly of TCR beta libraries relied on iRepertoire HTBI primers together with Arm-PCR of CDR3 regions. TCRdb passed the multiplex PCR reads through MiXCR, listing each CDR3 protein once. The sample contains some 500,000 distinct CDR3 sequences, less than 15% of which appear only once. Another study also made use of these data, one on T cells in Graves' hyperthyroidism and ophthalmopathy.

The source was peripheral blood mononuclear cells (PBMCs), collected at new diagnosis, from a patient treated with antithyroid drugs. These receptors were collected from a man aged 30-40 years with Graves disease.

The table lists this clonotype with a few counts. A much larger clone sits a single nucleotide away, making a read error possible. The V and J genes are TRBV20-1 and TRBJ2-7; TRBD2 aligns across 7 bases. CDR3 length: 12 amino acids. The ends lost 5 bases at V and 7 bases at J; junction bases unmatched: 8. Per the germline V gene, CDR1 is DFQATT and CDR2 is SNEGSKA (reference sequence). The CDR3 protein is CSAWDGGKEQYF. The CDR3 DNA reads TGCAGTGCTTGGGACGGGGGGAAAGAGCAGTACTTC.

The rearrangement joins TRBV3-1 to TRBJ2-3, with a weak D call TRBD2 (5 bases). The germline CDR1 and CDR2 sequences are LGHDT and YNNKEL (reference sequence). The length of the CDR3 is 14 residues. Trimming cost V 6 bases and J 2 bases, with 12 bases left between them. CDR3 region: CASRARENTDTQYF. In DNA form, the CDR3 reads TGTGCCAGCAGAGCTCGGGAAAACACAGATACGCAGTATTTT.

Ten or more counts support this clonotype. CDR3: CASSPGTDSYEQYF. The DNA of the CDR3 is TGTGCCAGCTCACCAGGGACAGACTCCTACGAGCAGTACTTC. The rearrangement links TRBV18 to TRBJ2-7, with 7 nucleotides matching TRBD1. The CDR3 is made up of 14 amino acids. Trimming took 2 bases from V and 0 from J; bases not matched to a gene: 1. Germline values: CDR1 KGHSH, CDR2 LQKENI. Full variable domain (remainder filled in from reference TRBV18 and TRBJ2-7): NAGVMQNPRHLVRRRGQEARLRCSPMKGHSHVYWYRQLPEEGLKFMVYLQKENIIDESGMPKERFSAEFPKEGPSILRIQQVVRGDSAAYFCASSPGTDSYEQYFGPGTRLTVT.

This clonotype was detected many times. The DNA of the CDR3 is TGCAGTGCCGCCGCCGGGGCCAGCACAGATACGCAGTATTTT. It specifies CSAAAGASTDTQYF. The chain joins TRBV20-1 to TRBJ2-3; D could derive from TRBD1 or TRBD2 (5 bases each). The V gene's germline CDR1 is DFQATT and CDR2 SNEGSKA (reference sequence). Trimming removed 6 bases from V and 0 bases from J, with 13 bases in between. The CDR3 length is 14 residues.

This clonotype was recorded many times. DNA for the CDR3: TGCGCCAGCAGCTTCGCGACAGGAGGCGAGCAGTACTTC. This encodes CASSFATGGEQYF. The chain joins TRBV5-1 to TRBJ2-7, with D possibly being TRBD1 (6 bases). The CDR3 runs to 13 residues. Germline CDR1 and CDR2: SGHRS and YFSETQ. Between the trimmed V and J ends, which lost 2 bases and 6 bases, there was a span of 12 bases. The full variable domain, completed using reference TRBV5-1 and TRBJ2-7, is KAGVTQTPRYLIKTRGQQVTLSCSPISGHRSVSWYQQTPGQGLQFLFEYFSETQRNKGNFPGRFSGRQFSNSRSEMNVSTLELGDSALYLCASSFATGGEQYFGPGTRLTVT.

The sample holds a few counts of this clonotype. The chain is built from TRBV7-2 and TRBJ1-2, with TRBD1 as a possible D gene (5 bases). Trimming stripped 4 bases from V and 11 bases from J, with 20 bases between. The CDR3 is made up of 14 amino acids. CDR1 is SGHTA and CDR2 is FQGNSA in the germline V gene. CDR3: CASSSGGVPTAYTF. The DNA for the CDR3 is TGTGCCAGCAGCTCCGGGGGGGTGCCAACCGCATACACCTTC.

The chain recombines TRBV27 with TRBJ1-2; maybe TRBD1 (5 bases). V lost 5 bases to trimming and J lost 7 bases, with 14 bases between them. Germline V gene data show CDR1 as MNHEY and CDR2 as SMNVEV (reference sequence). The length of the CDR3 is 13 residues. The CDR3, as DNA: TGTGCCAGCAGTCCTTATCAGGGAGGTGGCTACACCTTC. This encodes CASSPYQGGGYTF.

The table lists this clonotype with many counts. The chain recombines TRBV2 with TRBJ2-3; the match to TRBD2 covers 8 bases. The CDR3 is 13 residues long. V was clipped by 8 bases and J by 3 bases; unmatched bases: 4. Per germline, CDR1 SNHLY and CDR2 FYNNEI. The CDR3 loop reads CASLSGMTDTQYF. CDR3 sequence (DNA): TGTGCCAGCCTTAGCGGGATGACAGATACGCAGTATTTT.

This clonotype has ten or more counts. This sequence joins TRBV7-2 and TRBJ2-5; the D gene is possibly TRBD1 (6 bases). Looked up from germline, CDR1 is SGHTA and CDR2 is FQGNSA. The CDR3 contains 15 residues. V lost 4 bases and J 1 base, leaving 13 bases between the germline ends. CDR3 loop: CASSSLRGPQETQYF. In nucleotides, the CDR3 is TGTGCCAGCAGCTCCCTCAGGGGTCCCCAAGAGACCCAGTACTTC.

Ten or more counts support this clonotype. V is TRBV28 and J is TRBJ2-1; D gene unclear. V was pared by 5 bases and J by 3 bases, with 5 bases between. From germline, CDR1 is MDHEN and CDR2 SYDVKM. The CDR3 loop spans 12 amino acids. The CDR3 protein is CASSPNYNEQFF. CDR3 bases: TGTGCCAGCAGTCCGAACTACAATGAGCAGTTCTTC.

The V call is TRBV15, the J call TRBJ2-7; 10 nucleotides line up with TRBD2. The CDR3 spans 15 residues. The germline V gene encodes CDR1 LNHNV and CDR2 YYDKDF (reference sequence). Trimming took 2 bases from V and 6 from J; bases not matched to a gene: 7. The CDR3 is CATSRKREGRGEQYF. CDR3 DNA sequence: TGTGCCACCAGCAGAAAGCGGGAGGGCCGTGGCGAGCAGTACTTC.

The rearrangement joins TRBV20-1 to TRBJ2-1, with D possibly being TRBD1 (5 bases). CDR3 length: 13 amino acids. In germline, CDR1 is DFQATT, CDR2 SNEGSKA (reference sequence). The V end was cut by 3 bases, the J end by 2 bases, with 8 bases between. CDR3 sequence reads: CSASGAPYNEQFF. The CDR3 nucleotides read TGCAGTGCTAGTGGGGCCCCCTACAATGAGCAGTTCTTC.

This clonotype was observed a few times. This chain connects TRBV12-3 or TRBV12-4 to TRBJ2-2; TRBD2 matches 7 bases. The V segment lost 6 bases and the J segment 3 bases; nucleotides outside the gene matches: 10. CDR3 length equals 16 residues. Here the CDR3 reads CASSQLASRDTGELFF. The CDR3 DNA sequence: TGTGCCAGCAGCCAACTAGCGTCGAGGGACACCGGGGAGCTGTTTTTT.

This clonotype showed up just a few times. This chain links TRBV3-1 with TRBJ2-1; 11 nucleotides match TRBD2. Germline CDR1 and CDR2: LGHDT and YNNKEL (reference sequence). The CDR3 contains 19 residues. V dropped 0 bases and J dropped 2; count of bases not matched to a gene: 9. The CDR3 reads CASSQDGTSGSGPYNEQFF. The CDR3 DNA sequence: TGTGCCAGCAGCCAAGATGGTACTAGCGGGAGTGGCCCCTACAATGAGCAGTTCTTC.

Worth noting for this clonotype: A much larger clone sits a single nucleotide away, making a read error possible. This chain uses TRBV10-1 with TRBJ2-7; 8 bases are a match to TRBD1. Germline V gives CDR1 WNHNN, CDR2 SYGVQD (reference sequence). J was trimmed by 3 bases and V by 3 bases; bases with no gene match: 13. The CDR3 consists of 17 residues. The CDR3 region has the DNA TGCGCCAGCAGTGAAAGAAGGGAGAACGACAGGGGCTACGAGCAGTACTTC. Translation gives CASSERRENDRGYEQYF.

Remarks on this clonotype: A clone one base away is much larger, so this may be a read error. The chain joins TRBV5-1 to TRBJ1-1; D is ambiguous. Germline assignment: CDR1 SGHRS and CDR2 YFSETQ. The CDR3 has 15 residues. The CDR3 DNA reads as TGCGCCAGCAGCTTTGGTAAGGAAATGAACACTGAAGCTTCCTTT. Amino acids: CASSFGKEMNTEASF.

This clonotype was detected many times. The CDR3 sequence: CASSLVERRADTGELFF. CDR3 in DNA: TGTGCCAGCAGCTTGGTTGAGAGGAGGGCCGACACCGGGGAGCTGTTTTTT. The J gene is TRBJ2-2, the V gene TRBV7-6, with a tentative D call TRBD2 (6 bases). Between the trimmed V and J ends, which lost 3 bases and 3 bases, there was a span of 17 bases. Per germline, CDR1 SGHVS and CDR2 FNYEAQ. The CDR3 contains 17 residues. Full variable domain (outside the CDR3, taken from reference TRBV7-6 and TRBJ2-2): GAGVSQSPRYKVTKRGQDVALRCDPISGHVSLYWYRQALGQGPEFLTYFNYEAQQDKSGLPNDRFSAERPEGSISTLTIQRTEQRDSAMYRCASSLVERRADTGELFFGEGSRLTVL.

The V and J genes are TRBV6-1 and TRBJ2-2; 12 nucleotides line up with TRBD2. Germline loops: CDR1 MNHNS, CDR2 SASEGT. With 5 bases clipped from V and 6 bases from J, the junction kept 4 bases outside the gene matches. The CDR3 has 15 amino acids. CDR3 nucleotides: TGTGCCAGCAGTATATCTAGCGGGAGGGCCGGGGAGCTGTTTTTT. It codes for CASSISSGRAGELFF.

This clonotype was found many times. The chain joins TRBV12-3 or TRBV12-4 to TRBJ2-1; D might be TRBD1 or TRBD2, each matching 5 bases. The CDR3 totals 15 residues. The V end was cut by 6 bases, the J end by 2 bases, with 14 bases between. The CDR3 DNA is TGTGCCAGCAGCCCGGGACCCGACGCCTACAATGAGCAGTTCTTC. It is translated as CASSPGPDAYNEQFF.

This clonotype was counted at least ten times. The gene calls are TRBV4-1 and TRBJ2-7, with 8 positions matching TRBD1. This CDR3 comprises 15 residues. The junction had 6 bases not matched to a gene; V was cut back by 4 bases and J by 1 base. Germline CDR1 MGHRA, CDR2 YSYEKL. Here the CDR3 reads CASSRPGQASYEQYF. The CDR3 DNA follows: TGCGCCAGCAGCCGCCCGGGACAGGCTTCCTACGAGCAGTACTTC.

The chain joins TRBV19 to TRBJ1-1; no clear D gene. V was shortened by 7 bases and J by 3 bases, with 6 bases between the two germline ends. This CDR3 region has 11 residues. Germline V gives CDR1 LNHDA, CDR2 SQIVND (reference sequence). CDR3 sequence: CASTYYTEAFF. CDR3 DNA sequence: TGTGCCAGTACCTATTACACTGAAGCTTTCTTT.

The sample holds many counts of this clonotype. This chain joins TRBV10-2 and TRBJ2-1, with TRBD2 identical over 8 bases. The V gene end was trimmed by 7 bases and the J gene end by 4 bases; junction bases not matched to a gene: 3. The CDR3 length is 13 residues. Per the germline V gene, CDR1 is WSHSY and CDR2 is SAAADI. In DNA, the CDR3 is TGCGCCAGCACTACTAGCGGATACAATGAGCAGTTCTTC. Translation: CASTTSGYNEQFF.

There are many counts of this clonotype. V and J are TRBV12-3 or TRBV12-4 and TRBJ2-2, with D perhaps TRBD2 (5 bases). The CDR3 extends over 19 amino acids. Trimming left V 6 bases short and J 4 bases short, with 27 bases between. The CDR3: CASSPTPGFQETGTGELFF. In nucleotides, the CDR3 is TGTGCCAGCAGCCCTACCCCGGGATTTCAGGAGACTGGCACCGGGGAGCTGTTTTTT.

The chain employs TRBV15 and TRBJ2-1; 7 bases line up with TRBD2. After removal of 1 base from V and 3 bases from J, the junction contained 3 bases not matched to a gene. CDR1 is LNHNV and CDR2 is YYDKDF in the germline V gene (reference sequence). The CDR3 totals 15 residues. CDR3 sequence (DNA): TGTGCCACCAGCAGAGGGCTAGCGGACTACAATGAGCAGTTCTTC. Its protein is CATSRGLADYNEQFF.

There are a few counts of this clonotype. The chain carries TRBV19 and TRBJ2-4; D may be TRBD1 (6 bases). This CDR3 contains 15 residues. Per the germline V gene, CDR1 is LNHDA and CDR2 is SQIVND (reference sequence). V was clipped by 4 bases and J by 0 bases, with 10 bases between them. In DNA form, the CDR3 reads TGTGCCAGTAGTAGACTCAGGGGAGCCAAAAACATTCAGTACTTC. Amino acids: CASSRLRGAKNIQYF.

This clonotype came up a few times. The chain carries TRBV30 and TRBJ1-4; D gene ambiguous. CDR3 length: 14 residues. V lost 4 bases, J lost 7 bases, and 16 bases lay in between. CDR1 is GTSNPN, CDR2 SVGIG, per germline (reference sequence). CDR3 protein: CAWTFRAGVEKLFF. The DNA for the CDR3 is TGTGCCTGGACCTTTCGGGCTGGGGTTGAAAAACTGTTTTTT.